The entry below gives a single T cell receptor (beta chain) sequence along with its context. No antigen is known for it. TCRdb's copy holds only in-frame clones and misses some; the assay was immunoSEQ multiplex PCR. The sample carries tens of thousands of clones, roughly four fifths recorded once. This record comes from a study of OX40 agonist ivuxolimab in advanced cancers. Study background: Cancers in dose escalation were hepatocellular, melanoma, renal cell and head and neck.

Blood draws occurred at baseline, cycle 4 day 1, and cycle 7 day 1. Study-level results: Blood T cells, both CD4+ and CD8+, expanded clonally by week 6 at 0.1 to 3.0 mg/kg. Fewer expanded clones were found on average in CD4+ than in CD8+ T cells.

Germline CDR1 reads SGHNT; CDR2 reads YENEEA. This CDR3 has 17 residues. V was shortened by 5 bases and J by 2 bases, with 22 bases between the two germline ends. The material sequenced was CD4+ or CD8+ T cells sorted from blood, taken in a trial of the OX40 agonist ivuxolimab. The chain couples TRBV11-3 to TRBJ2-7, with TRBD2 as a possible D gene (8 bases). The source of this sequence is an adult with an advanced solid tumor such as melanoma, head and neck, liver or kidney cancer. Here the CDR3 DNA reads TGTGCCAGCAGCCCAGGGGGGGGTAGCGGGACCACCTACGAGCAGTACTTC. This codes for CASSPGGGSGTTYEQYF.